The 30 T cell receptor delta chains listed next were all sequenced from one sample in a study of gamma-delta T cells after stem cell transplantation. With CATT, TCRdb re-called clones from the RT-PCR reads. The sample carries about 660 delta-chain clones, around 4.8% recorded once. Source material: gamma-delta T cells. These receptors came from a human donor. It is not recorded whose cells these are; they may come from a transplant donor.

Of note for this clone: For this DNA, TCRdb reports the protein of a much larger clone, which diverges at residue 11, most likely from a read error; the protein presented here is translated directly from the DNA. The chain links TRDV2 to TRDJ1; the match to TRDD3 covers 12 bases. CDR3 size: 15 residues. V shed 3 bases, J shed 12 bases, and the junction held 13 bases outside the gene matches. The germline V gene has CDR1 GEAIGNYY and CDR2 EKD. CDR3: CACDYISGGYEEVIF. The CDR3 coding sequence is TGTGCCTGTGACTATATTTCTGGGGGATACGAAGAAGTCATCTTT.

In its sample, this clone was seen a few times. Only one base separates this from a far larger clonotype, so it likely reflects a read error. Different DNA sequences within this sample yield the same CDR3. V gene TRDV2 combines with J gene TRDJ1, with TRDD3 matching over 11 bases. Germline lookup yields CDR1 GEAIGNYY and CDR2 EKD. CDR3 length equals 15 residues. The CDR3 sequence: CACDTVGDTSDKLIF. CDR3 sequence (DNA): TGTGCCTGTGACACCGTGGGGGATACGTCCGATAAACTCATTTTT.

This clone rates as large. A much larger clone is a single base away; this may be a read error. The identical CDR3 is also encoded by other nucleotide sequences in the sample. The chain combines TRDV1 with TRDJ1, with D possibly TRDD2 on 8 matching bases. Trimming pared 1 base from V and 0 bases from J, leaving 45 bases between. CDR3 length: 27 residues. The V gene's germline CDR1 is TSWWSYY and CDR2 QGS. In DNA form, the CDR3 reads TGTGCTCTTGGGGAACCTCAACCGGTCTTCCTACGGTTGTACTGGGGACATACGGGGGGGTACACCGATAAACTCATCTTT. Translating it yields CALGEPQPVFLRLYWGHTGGYTDKLIF.

This clone came up a few times. TCRdb's protein for this DNA is that of a much larger clone and differs from the translation at residue 9, likely a read error; the protein shown is the DNA translation. Other DNA sequences of this sample code for an identical CDR3. The rearrangement joins TRDV2 to TRDJ1; 8 bases agree with TRDD3. The CDR3 runs 19 residues. Germline V lookup: CDR1 GEAIGNYY, CDR2 EKD. V was pared by 4 bases and J by 1 base, with 19 bases of the junction left unmatched. CDR3 coding DNA: TGTGCCTGTGAGACCCTTGGGGAGCCGGGGGATAGGGTCACCGATAAACTCATCTTT. This sequence encodes CACETLGEPGDRVTDKLIF.

V usage is TRDV2 and J usage is TRDJ1, with 10 bases aligning to TRDD3. CDR1 is GEAIGNYY and CDR2 is EKD in the germline V gene. The CDR3 totals 17 residues. J gave up 0 bases and V 6 bases, and 12 bases lay outside the gene matches. This chain's CDR3 is CACSVLGDPKYTDKLIF. The DNA of the CDR3 is TGTGCCTGTTCGGTACTGGGGGATCCCAAGTACACCGATAAACTCATCTTT.

As concerns this clone: TCRdb's protein, taken from a much larger clone, differs from this DNA's translation at residue 18, likely owing to a read error; the protein displayed comes from the DNA. V usage is TRDV2 and J usage is TRDJ3, with TRDD3 identical over 7 bases. The CDR3 is 20 amino acids. CDR1 and CDR2 (germline): GEAIGNYY, EKD. The DNA of the CDR3 is TGTGCCTGTGACACGGCTTGGGGGACCGCAAGCTCCTGGGACACCCGACAGATATTTTTC. The encoded protein is CACDTAWGTASSWDTRQIFF.

A remark on this clone: This likely came from a read error, as a far larger clone is one base away. Additional DNA sequences in this sample encode the identical CDR3. The V gene is TRDV1, the J gene TRDJ1; 12 bases match TRDD3. This CDR3 is 21 amino acids long. Per the germline V gene, CDR1 is TSWWSYY and CDR2 is QGS. Unmatched junction bases numbered 20, after V lost 2 bases and J lost 4 bases. The CDR3 DNA reads as TGTGCTCTTGGGGAATTCCTCCCCAGCCGGTACTGGGGGATACTGAGCGATAAACTCATCTTT. It encodes CALGEFLPSRYWGILSDKLIF.

The table lists this clone with a few counts. The TCRdb protein comes from a much larger clone and disagrees with this DNA's translation at residue 6, likely due to a read error; the protein given here is derived from the DNA. The chain has TRDV2 and TRDJ1; 9 positions match TRDD3. This CDR3 contains 16 residues. Germline trimming cut 3 bases from V and 0 bases from J; bases unmatched to any gene: 7. The V gene's germline CDR1 is GEAIGNYY and CDR2 EKD. The CDR3 loop reads CACDLPLGDDTDKLIF. The DNA of the CDR3 is TGTGCCTGTGACTTACCACTGGGGGACGACACCGATAAACTCATCTTT.

J is TRDJ1 and V is TRDV1, with D maybe TRDD2 (8 bases). Germline V lookup: CDR1 TSWWSYY, CDR2 QGS. V was trimmed by 1 base and J by 0 bases, leaving 45 bases between them. The CDR3 length is 27 residues. CDR3 protein: CALGEPQPVFLRLYWGHTGVNTDKLIF. CDR3 nucleotides: TGTGCTCTTGGGGAACCTCAACCGGTCTTCCTACGGTTGTACTGGGGACATACGGGGGTCAACACCGATAAACTCATCTTT.

This clone was counted between two and nine times. A far larger clone differs by one base, so this is likely a read error. Other nucleotide sequences in the sample specify the same CDR3. The chain recombines TRDV3 with TRDJ1; 7 bases are shared with TRDD3. The CDR3 extends over 16 amino acids. Germline lookup yields CDR1 TVYSNPD and CDR2 GDNSRS (reference sequence). The CDR3 DNA follows: TGCGCCTTTAGACTGGGGATCGGCTGGGGCACCGATAAACTCATCTTT. The encoded protein is CAFRLGIGWGTDKLIF.

Comment on this clone: The protein given by TCRdb reflects a much larger clone and differs at residue 4 from this DNA's translation, likely from a read error; the protein shown is the DNA's translation. CDR3 sequence reads: CALVDLPFLTLLGVNTDKLIF. In DNA, the CDR3 is TGTGCTCTTGTGGATCTTCCCTTCCTCACCCTACTGGGGGTCAACACCGATAAACTCATCTTT. The V call is TRDV1, the J call TRDJ1; D perhaps matches TRDD3 (8 bases). This CDR3 has 21 amino acids. Germline assignment: CDR1 TSWWSYY and CDR2 QGS. V dropped 7 bases and J dropped 0 bases, with 33 bases sitting between them.

This clone was seen a handful of times. The V and J genes are TRDV2 and TRDJ1; weak D call: TRDD3 (5 bases). The germline V gene has CDR1 GEAIGNYY and CDR2 EKD. There are 14 residues in the CDR3. V was clipped by 1 base and J by 2 bases, with 10 bases between them. CDR3 protein: CACDTLENTDKLIF. DNA of the CDR3: TGTGCCTGTGACACACTGGAAAATACCGATAAACTCATCTTT.

Only a few counts were recorded for this clone. A far larger clone differs by one base, so this is likely a read error. The identical CDR3 is also encoded by other nucleotide sequences in the sample. The genes are TRDV2 and TRDJ1, with 7 bases matching TRDD3. Germline-derived CDR1 and CDR2 are GEAIGNYY and EKD. The J segment lost 0 bases and the V segment lost 0 bases, leaving 6 bases of the junction unmatched. The CDR3 consists of 16 residues. The CDR3 DNA reads TGTGCCTGTGACACCGCTGGGGGCCCCTACACCGATAAACTCATCTTT. It specifies CACDTAGGPYTDKLIF.

As to this clone: TCRdb's protein, taken from a much larger clone, differs from this DNA's translation at residue 8, likely owing to a read error; the protein displayed comes from the DNA. The V and J genes are TRDV2 and TRDJ1; tentative D call: TRDD3 (6 bases). V shed 0 bases and J shed 0 bases, with 13 bases lying between them. This CDR3 has 16 residues. Per the germline V gene, CDR1 is GEAIGNYY and CDR2 is EKD. In DNA form, the CDR3 reads TGTGCCTGTGACACCGCTGGGGACCCTTACACCGATAAACTCATCTTT. Protein: CACDTAGDPYTDKLIF.

As for this clone: Translating this DNA gives a protein that differs at residue 6 from the TCRdb one, which belongs to a much larger clone; a read error is likely, and the protein shown is this translation. The gene calls are TRDV2 and TRDJ1; D is possibly TRDD3 (6 bases). CDR3 length: 15 amino acids. Trimming took 3 bases from V and 4 from J, leaving 17 bases between them. Germline-derived CDR1 and CDR2 are GEAIGNYY and EKD. CDR3 protein: CACDSIRGRGDKLIF. For the CDR3, the DNA is TGTGCCTGTGACTCGATACGGGGAAGGGGCGATAAACTCATCTTT.

Many counts were recorded for this clone. A far larger clone lies a single base away; this is likely a read error. V gene TRDV1 combines with J gene TRDJ1; D perhaps matches TRDD3 (7 bases). Trimming left V 3 bases short and J 0 bases short, with 47 bases between. CDR3 length: 27 amino acids. The germline V gene has CDR1 TSWWSYY and CDR2 QGS. CDR3 DNA sequence: TGTGCTCTTGGGGAGCCTCAACCGGTCCTCCTACGGTTGTACTGGGGACATACGGGGGGGTACACCGATAAACTCATCTTT. Translating gives CALGEPQPVLLRLYWGHTGGYTDKLIF.

This clone showed up just a few times. V gene TRDV2 combines with J gene TRDJ1, with D possibly being TRDD3 (6 bases). The CDR3 consists of 13 residues. The V gene's germline CDR1 is GEAIGNYY and CDR2 EKD. V lost 4 bases to trimming and J lost 2 bases, with 10 bases between them. The CDR3, as DNA: TGTGCCTGTGATGGGATATTAACCGATAAACTCATCTTT. It encodes CACDGILTDKLIF.

This clone was seen a handful of times. This DNA translates differently at residue 6 from the TCRdb protein, which is that of a much larger clone; a read error is likely, and the protein shown is the DNA's own translation. The V gene is TRDV1, the J gene TRDJ1; 8 positions agree with TRDD3. The CDR3 is 24 residues long. Germline assignment: CDR1 TSWWSYY and CDR2 QGS. With V trimmed by 1 base and J by 0 bases, 28 bases remained unmatched. The CDR3 DNA sequence: TGTGCTCTTGGGGAACCGCGGGTCCTACGTCTTACGTTTGGGTACTGGGGGTACACCGATAAACTCATCTTT. It is translated as CALGEPRVLRLTFGYWGYTDKLIF.

This clone has more than one count but fewer than ten. The chain is built from TRDV2 and TRDJ1; TRDD3 agrees at 8 bases. This CDR3 has 18 amino acids. The J segment lost 0 bases and the V segment lost 4 bases, leaving 15 bases of the junction unmatched. CDR1 GEAIGNYY and CDR2 EKD come from the germline V gene. CDR3 sequence reads: CACETLGELGDDTDKLIF. The CDR3 DNA reads as TGTGCCTGTGAGACCCTTGGGGAGCTGGGGGACGACACCGATAAACTCATCTTT.

Concerning this clone: The mismatch at residue 6 between this DNA's translation and the TCRdb protein of a much larger clone likely reflects a read error; the protein shown is translated from the DNA. This chain uses TRDV1 with TRDJ1; perhaps TRDD3 as D (9 bases). Germline loops: CDR1 TSWWSYY, CDR2 QGS. Trimming pared 2 bases from V and 4 bases from J, leaving 41 bases between. The CDR3 runs to 24 residues. This chain's CDR3 is CALGEFSHGLPIWGIVFIGDKLIF. The CDR3 bases are TGTGCTCTTGGGGAATTTTCCCATGGCCTTCCTATATGGGGGATAGTCTTTATAGGCGATAAACTCATCTTT.

This clone was detected only a few times. A read error is likely here: a far larger clone is one base away. This rearrangement joins TRDV2 to TRDJ3; 7 positions match TRDD3. The J segment lost 0 bases and the V segment lost 5 bases, leaving 15 bases of the junction unmatched. Germline V gene lookup returns CDR1 GEAIGNYY and CDR2 EKD. CDR3 length: 20 amino acids. This chain's CDR3 is CACGTAWGTASSWDTRQMFF. CDR3 DNA: TGTGCCTGTGGCACGGCTTGGGGGACCGCAAGCTCCTGGGACACCCGACAGATGTTTTTC.

As concerns this clone: This DNA's translation and the protein TCRdb lists, from a much larger clone, do not match at residue 13, likely due to a read error; the protein shown is translated from the DNA. CDR3 nucleotide sequence: TGTGCTCTTGGGGATCTTCCCTTCCTCACCCTACTGAGGGTCAACACCGATAAACTCATCTTT. It translates to CALGDLPFLTLLRVNTDKLIF. V gene TRDV1 combines with J gene TRDJ1, with TRDD2 identical over 7 bases. J lost 0 bases, V lost 3 bases, and 22 bases had no gene match. Germline CDR1 and CDR2: TSWWSYY and QGS. The CDR3 is 21 amino acids.

Concerning this clone: This likely came from a read error, as a far larger clone is one base away. The chain combines TRDV2 with TRDJ1, with a possible D match to TRDD3 (5 bases). The CDR3 is 15 residues long. CDR1 is GEAIGNYY and CDR2 is EKD in the germline V gene. CDR3 nucleotide sequence: TGTGCCTGTGACTCGCTACGGGGAAGGGGCGATAAACACATCTTT. Translating it yields CACDSLRGRGDKHIF.

Details on this clone: One base separates it from a far larger clone, so it is likely a read error. In the same sample, other DNA sequences code for this CDR3. This sequence joins TRDV2 and TRDJ1; 8 nucleotides align to TRDD3. CDR3 size: 15 residues. Germline values: CDR1 GEAIGNYY, CDR2 EKD. Here the CDR3 reads CACDPLGDYTDKLIF. DNA of the CDR3: TGTGCCTGTGACCCTCTGGGGGACTACACAGATAAACTCATCTTT.

A remark on this clone: Given a far larger clone just one base away, this is likely a sequencing read error. This chain links TRDV2 with TRDJ3, with D possibly being TRDD3 (6 bases). This CDR3 is built from 20 residues. With 1 base removed from V and 0 bases from J, the gap between germline ends came to 18 bases. CDR1 is GEAIGNYY, CDR2 EKD, per germline. Here the CDR3 reads CACDTAWGAASSWDTRQMFF. The CDR3 bases are TGTGCCTGTGACACGGCTTGGGGGGCCGCAAGCTCCTGGGACACCCGACAGATGTTTTTC.

This clone was seen many times. A far larger clone is only one base removed, so a read error is likely. This CDR3 is also generated by other DNA sequences in the sample. The J gene is TRDJ1, the V gene TRDV2; 7 bases align to TRDD3. Germline CDR1 reads GEAIGNYY; CDR2 reads EKD. The CDR3 has 16 amino acids. CDR3 in DNA: TGTGCCTGCGACACCGCTGGGGGCCCTTACACCGATAAACTCATCTTT. Translating gives CACDTAGGPYTDKLIF.

This clone is medium-sized in the sample. A much larger clone differs from this one at a single base, so this may be a read error. V usage is TRDV1 and J usage is TRDJ1, with TRDD3 identical over 8 bases. This CDR3 is 24 amino acids long. CDR1 and CDR2 (germline): TSWWSYY, QGS. With 2 bases clipped from V and 0 bases from J, the junction kept 29 bases outside the gene matches. The CDR3: CALGESRVLRPTFGYWGYTDKLIF. Written as DNA, the CDR3 is TGTGCTCTTGGGGAATCGCGGGTCCTACGTCCTACGTTTGGGTACTGGGGGTACACCGATAAACTCATCTTT.

The sample holds a few counts of this clone. For this DNA, TCRdb reports the protein of a much larger clone, which diverges at residue 3, most likely from a read error; the protein presented here is translated directly from the DNA. The chain links TRDV1 to TRDJ1; TRDD3 agrees at 11 bases. Germline CDR1 is TSWWSYY and CDR2 is QGS. This CDR3 has 21 residues. The CDR3 DNA is TGTGCTCCTGGGGAACTAGAGTCAGACTGGGGGATAAAAGGGGGGACCGATAAACTCATCTTT. Its translation: CAPGELESDWGIKGGTDKLIF.

This clone was found a few times. The chain combines TRDV2 with TRDJ3; the match to TRDD3 covers 12 bases. With 3 bases clipped from V and 2 bases from J, the junction kept 7 bases outside the gene matches. In germline, CDR1 is GEAIGNYY, CDR2 EKD. The length of the CDR3 is 19 residues. CDR3 DNA sequence: TGTGCCTGTGACTTACTACTGGGGGATACAGCCTGGGACACCCGACAGATGTTTTTC. It translates to CACDLLLGDTAWDTRQMFF.

This clone was seen a few times. This chain links TRDV2 with TRDJ1, with TRDD3 matching over 10 bases. Germline assignment: CDR1 GEAIGNYY and CDR2 EKD. The CDR3 consists of 15 residues. The V and J ends lost 1 base and 4 bases, in that order; junction bases with no gene match: 5. This chain's CDR3 is CACDTLGDRGDKLIF. CDR3 coding DNA: TGTGCCTGTGACACTCTGGGGGATAGGGGCGATAAACTCATCTTT.